This entry is about one T cell receptor beta chain. No antigen is known for it. The germline V gene encodes CDR1 SGHTA and CDR2 FQGNSA. This CDR3 has 14 residues. J gave up 3 bases and V 6 bases, and 7 bases lay outside the gene matches. Naive CD4+ cells had CD25+ Tregs removed. Study-wide points: Tumor memory CD4+ T cell TCR gene usage was found to cluster with blood and lymph node memory CD4+ cells and with lymph node naive CD4+ cells. Tumor-infiltrating Treg TCR alpha and beta sequences overlapped most with tumor naive CD4+ T cells, then blood naive.

Full-length variable regions came from constant-region reverse primers plus semi-nested Nested Universal Primer A PCR. Each CDR3 protein gets one entry after TCRdb re-called the 5' RACE reads with MiXCR. The repertoire holds 25,000 to 40,000 distinct CDR3 sequences, with roughly 24% as singletons. This chain connects TRBV7-2 to TRBJ2-7; the match to TRBD1 covers 8 bases. Sequences were obtained from naive CD4+ T cells sorted from a lymph node. This sample's subset: naive CD4+ T cells, CD4+CD45RA+CD25-. The source of this sequence is a female donor with breast cancer. Written as DNA, the CDR3 is TGTGCCAGCAGACTGGGACAGGTCAACTACGAGCAGTACTTC. This gives the protein CASRLGQVNYEQYF.